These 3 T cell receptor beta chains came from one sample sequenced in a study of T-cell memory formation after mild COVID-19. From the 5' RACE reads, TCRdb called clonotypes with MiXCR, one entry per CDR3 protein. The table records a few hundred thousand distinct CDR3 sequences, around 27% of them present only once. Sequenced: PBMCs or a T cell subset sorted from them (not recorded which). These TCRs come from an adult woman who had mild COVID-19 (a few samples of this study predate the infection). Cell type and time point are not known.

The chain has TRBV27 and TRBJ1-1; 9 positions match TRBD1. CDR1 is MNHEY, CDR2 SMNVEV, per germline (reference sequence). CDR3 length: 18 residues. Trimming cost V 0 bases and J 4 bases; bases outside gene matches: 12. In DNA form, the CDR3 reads TGTGCCAGCAGTTTATCGTGGGAAATCGGGACAGGGAGCACTGAAGCTTTCTTT. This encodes CASSLSWEIGTGSTEAFF.

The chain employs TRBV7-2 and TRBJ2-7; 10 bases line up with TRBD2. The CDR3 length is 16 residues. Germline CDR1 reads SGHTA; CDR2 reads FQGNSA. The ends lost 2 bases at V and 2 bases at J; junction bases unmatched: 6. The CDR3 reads CASSLPTSGVAYEQYF. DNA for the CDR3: TGTGCCAGCAGCTTACCAACTAGCGGGGTAGCCTACGAGCAGTACTTC.

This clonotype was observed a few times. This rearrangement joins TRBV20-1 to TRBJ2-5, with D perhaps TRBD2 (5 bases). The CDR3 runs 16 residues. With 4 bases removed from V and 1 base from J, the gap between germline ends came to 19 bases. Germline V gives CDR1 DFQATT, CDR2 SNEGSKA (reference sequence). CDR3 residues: CSATSPWGVGQETQYF. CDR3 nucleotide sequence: TGCAGTGCTACCTCCCCTTGGGGAGTGGGCCAAGAGACCCAGTACTTC.